This T cell receptor beta chain stems from a study of T cell responses to AZD1222 COVID-19 vaccine. The length of the CDR3 is 15 residues. V shed 6 bases and J shed 4 bases, with 18 bases lying between them. Germline V gives CDR1 LNHDA, CDR2 SQIVND (reference sequence). The table lists this clone with a few counts. Method: immunoSEQ multiplex PCR; TCRdb's copy keeps in-frame clones and lacks some. The sample lists 120,000 or so clones; approximately 83% were seen once. V is TRBV19 and J is TRBJ1-2; no reliable D call. This sequence was found in an adult in good health. Specimen: peripheral blood, collected on day 0 of AZD1222 vaccination. The chain's CDR3 is CASRGFGQDGYGYTF. The CDR3 DNA follows: TGTGCCAGTAGGGGCTTTGGGCAGGATGGCTATGGCTACACCTTC. The full variable domain, with the rest looked up from reference TRBV19 and TRBJ1-2, is DGGITQSPKYLFRKEGQNVTLSCEQNLNHDAMYWYRQDPGQGLRLIYYSQIVNDFQKGDIAEGYSVSREKKESFPLTVTSAQKNPTAFYLCASRGFGQDGYGYTFGSGTRLTVV.